These T cell receptor beta chains were read from a single sample in a study of blood T cells in healthy people across ages. TCRdb ran MiXCR on the 5' RACE reads and lists one entry per CDR3 protein. The sample shows more than 550,000 distinct CDR3 sequences, approximately 21% of them seen only once. What was sequenced was blood. These receptors all come from a man between 65 and 85 years old in good health. CDR3s include the opening cysteine and the closing phenylalanine or tryptophan. The D gene is left open where the match is weak. The size of a clone is reported for some rows only, either as once, few or many, or as a class for expanded clones.

DNA: TGTGCCAGCAGCACCGATCAACCAGGGGGCGCAAGGAATGAGCAGTTCTTC; CDR3: CASSTDQPGGARNEQFF; V: TRBV7-2; D: TRBD1; J: TRBJ2-1; size: few
DNA: TGTGCCAGCAGTTTAGCCAACAGGCCGAACATGAACACTGAAGCTTTCTTT; CDR3: CASSLANRPNMNTEAFF; V: TRBV12-3/TRBV12-4; D: .; J: TRBJ1-1; size: .
DNA: TGTGCCAGCAGTTACGAGAAGGGCAATGCTTACTACGAGCAGTACTTC; CDR3: CASSYEKGNAYYEQYF; V: TRBV6-2/TRBV6-3; D: .; J: TRBJ2-7; size: .
DNA: TGTGCCAGCAGTCCCACTAGGGGTAGCAATCAGCCCCAGCATTTT; CDR3: CASSPTRGSNQPQHF; V: TRBV12-3/TRBV12-4; D: .; J: TRBJ1-5; size: few
DNA: TGTGCCAGCAGCTTAGAGGGCGGGGGACTTTACAATGAGCAGTTCTTC; CDR3: CASSLEGGGLYNEQFF; V: TRBV11-3; D: TRBD2; J: TRBJ2-1; size: .
DNA: TGCAGCGTTTCGGGACAGCAGAGCAATCAGCCCCAGCATTTT; CDR3: CSVSGQQSNQPQHF; V: TRBV29-1; D: TRBD1; J: TRBJ1-5; size: .
DNA: TGTGCCATCAGTCGGGACAGGGACGACGAGCAGTACTTC; CDR3: CAISRDRDDEQYF; V: TRBV10-3; D: TRBD1; J: TRBJ2-7; size: .
DNA: TGTGCCTGGAGTAGACTAGCGGGGTTTCAGGATACGCAGTATTTT; CDR3: CAWSRLAGFQDTQYF; V: TRBV30; D: TRBD2; J: TRBJ2-3; size: once
DNA: TGTGCCAGCAGCCCAGGACTGGCTTGGGAGCAGTTCTTC; CDR3: CASSPGLAWEQFF; V: TRBV12-3/TRBV12-4; D: .; J: TRBJ2-1; size: .
DNA: TGTGCCAGCAGTTACCGACAGGGTTTCAGTGAGCAGTTCTTC; CDR3: CASSYRQGFSEQFF; V: TRBV6-5; D: TRBD1; J: TRBJ2-1; size: many
DNA: TGTGCCAGCAGCTTACGTGAAGAGTTGAACACTGAAGCTTTCTTT; CDR3: CASSLREELNTEAFF; V: TRBV7-8; D: .; J: TRBJ1-1; size: .
DNA: TGCGCCAGCAGCGGAACTAGCTCCAACTACAATGAGCAGTTCTTC; CDR3: CASSGTSSNYNEQFF; V: TRBV5-1; D: .; J: TRBJ2-1; size: few
DNA: TGTGCCAGCAGCCAAGTCGGAGTGAGCGGGTGGACGCAGTATTTT; CDR3: CASSQVGVSGWTQYF; V: TRBV3-1; D: .; J: TRBJ2-3; size: .
DNA: TGTGCCAGCAGAACAACGGGACAGGGTCATGGCTACACCTTC; CDR3: CASRTTGQGHGYTF; V: TRBV12-3/TRBV12-4; D: TRBD1; J: TRBJ1-2; size: .
DNA: TGCGCCAGCAGCCTGGACAGCCTCCATATGGGGGAGCTGTTTTTT; CDR3: CASSLDSLHMGELFF; V: TRBV5-1; D: .; J: TRBJ2-2; size: .
DNA: TGTGCCACCAGCAGAGATAGGAGACAGCTAAATGAGCAGTTCTTC; CDR3: CATSRDRRQLNEQFF; V: TRBV15; D: .; J: TRBJ2-1; size: few
DNA: TGTGCCAGCAGCCCTCAAAGTAGCGGGAGAGGTAGCACAGATACGCAGTATTTT; CDR3: CASSPQSSGRGSTDTQYF; V: TRBV7-9; D: TRBD2; J: TRBJ2-3; size: .
DNA: TGTGCCAGCAGCTTTATGAAGGGCCCGTCTAACTATGGCTACACCTTC; CDR3: CASSFMKGPSNYGYTF; V: TRBV11-1; D: .; J: TRBJ1-2; size: once
DNA: TGTGCCAGCAGCTTAAGTGGGGCAGGGACCTACAATGAGCAGTTCTTC; CDR3: CASSLSGAGTYNEQFF; V: TRBV7-2; D: .; J: TRBJ2-1; size: .
DNA: TGCAGCGTTGAAGAAGGGGCGGATACGCAGTATTTT; CDR3: CSVEEGADTQYF; V: TRBV29-1; D: .; J: TRBJ2-3; size: few
DNA: TGTGCCACTCTGCCGGGACAGGGGGCCGAGCAGTTCTTC; CDR3: CATLPGQGAEQFF; V: TRBV28; D: TRBD1; J: TRBJ2-1; size: .
DNA: TGTGCCAGCAGCTTAGGATTGAAAGGCAGATCCTACGAGCAGTACTTC; CDR3: CASSLGLKGRSYEQYF; V: TRBV7-6; D: .; J: TRBJ2-7; size: few
DNA: TGCGCCAGCAGCTTACTGACTAGCGGGAGGGGAATCACTGAGCAGTTCTTC; CDR3: CASSLLTSGRGITEQFF; V: TRBV5-1; D: TRBD2; J: TRBJ2-1; size: .
DNA: TGTGCCAGCTCACCGCGAGCGGCCAGTACAGATCAGCCCCAGCATTTT; CDR3: CASSPRAASTDQPQHF; V: TRBV18; D: .; J: TRBJ1-5; size: few
DNA: TGTGCCAGCAGTTCCCCCGTTGGTAGCGGGGCAACATCCACCGGGGAGCTGTTTTTT; CDR3: CASSSPVGSGATSTGELFF; V: TRBV6-2/TRBV6-3; D: TRBD2; J: TRBJ2-2; size: few
DNA: TGCAGCGTGAACAGGGGGCGTATGACTGAAGCTTTCTTT; CDR3: CSVNRGRMTEAFF; V: TRBV29-1; D: TRBD1; J: TRBJ1-1; size: .
DNA: TGCGCCAGCAGCGCCGGGACTAGCGGGAGCGGTTGGCACAATGAGCAGTTCTTC; CDR3: CASSAGTSGSGWHNEQFF; V: TRBV5-1; D: TRBD2; J: TRBJ2-1; size: .
DNA: TGCGCCAGCCGAGGTGGGGAAGCAACTAATGAAAAACTGTTTTTT; CDR3: CASRGGEATNEKLFF; V: TRBV5-1; D: .; J: TRBJ1-4; size: few
DNA: TGTGCCAGCAGCCCAACAGGGTGGGTGACAGATACGCAGTATTTT; CDR3: CASSPTGWVTDTQYF; V: TRBV12-3/TRBV12-4; D: .; J: TRBJ2-3; size: .
DNA: TGCAGTGCTCCCCGTGTCAGACAGGGAACCTCCTACAATGAGCAGTTCTTC; CDR3: CSAPRVRQGTSYNEQFF; V: TRBV20-1; D: TRBD1; J: TRBJ2-1; size: .
DNA: TGCGCCAGCAGCTTCACGGGACTCTACAATGAGCAGTTCTTT; CDR3: CASSFTGLYNEQFF; V: TRBV5-1; D: .; J: TRBJ2-5; size: .
DNA: TGTGCCATCAGTGAGTCTGGAGGGGATGGCTACACCTTC; CDR3: CAISESGGDGYTF; V: TRBV10-3; D: .; J: TRBJ1-2; size: many